This TCR beta chain was identified in a study of blood T cell repertoires in COVID-19. V dropped 8 bases and J dropped 0 bases, with 13 bases sitting between them. The CDR3 extends over 14 amino acids. Germline CDR1 reads MNHEY; CDR2 reads SVGAGI. Clones were sequenced by immunoSEQ multiplex PCR, and TCRdb holds only the in-frame ones, with some missing. This table has about 300,000 clones, about four fifths appearing once. This clonotype was sampled from a woman in her forties or fifties with acute or convalescent COVID-19. The chain recombines TRBV6-5 with TRBJ1-1; the D is unclear. The sequenced sample consisted of peripheral blood. The DNA of the CDR3 is TGTGCCAGCCGACATCCCACGTTGAACACTGAAGCTTTCTTT. Protein sequence: CASRHPTLNTEAFF.